The 27 T cell receptor beta chains below come from one sample, sequenced in a study of blood T cell repertoires in COVID-19. Libraries were prepared by immunoSEQ multiplex PCR; TCRdb keeps only in-frame clonotypes and omits some of them. The table includes a few hundred thousand clones, about 79% detected once. The sequenced sample was peripheral blood. These receptors originate from a human donor in a cohort sampled during active COVID-19.

This clone has just one count. The chain carries TRBV11-2 and TRBJ1-2; 9 bases agree with TRBD1. Germline V gene sequence: CDR1 SGHAT, CDR2 FQNNGV. This CDR3 comprises 15 residues. V dropped 1 base and J dropped 6; count of bases not matched to a gene: 6. The CDR3 DNA reads TGTGCCAGCAGCTTAGTGGGGGACAGGGCGGATGGCTACACCTTC. Translating it yields CASSLVGDRADGYTF.

The gene calls are TRBV7-9 and TRBJ1-1; no definite D call. This CDR3 is built from 13 residues. The V gene lost 3 bases and the J gene lost 1 base, with 6 bases spanning the gap. The germline CDR1 and CDR2 sequences are SEHNR and FQNEAQ (reference sequence). CDR3 sequence (DNA): TGTGCCAGCAGCTTGGGGAGGAACACTGAAGCTTTCTTT. Protein product: CASSLGRNTEAFF.

This chain connects TRBV29-1 to TRBJ2-2; 8 bases line up with TRBD2. V lost 5 bases and J lost 5; bases outside the gene matches: 10. Germline V gene data show CDR1 as SQVTM and CDR2 as ANQGSEA. The CDR3 is 15 amino acids. CDR3 bases: TGCAGCGTTAGGCGGAGCGGGGGCGGGACCGGGGAGCTGTTTTTT. Its translation is CSVRRSGGGTGELFF.

CDR3 sequence reads: CASTRQGAGTGELFF. The CDR3 coding sequence is TGTGCCAGCACTCGACAGGGGGCGGGTACCGGGGAGCTGTTTTTT. The V and J genes are TRBV25-1 and TRBJ2-2; 10 bases agree with TRBD1. J lost 5 bases, V lost 7 bases, and 7 bases had no gene match. The CDR3 spans 15 residues. Germline V gives CDR1 MGHDK, CDR2 SYGVNS.

V gene TRBV6-5 combines with J gene TRBJ2-1, with 9 bases matching TRBD2. This CDR3 is 15 amino acids long. Germline CDR1 and CDR2: MNHEY and SVGAGI. J was trimmed by 4 bases and V by 6 bases; bases with no gene match: 7. The CDR3 coding sequence is TGTGCCAGCAGCCGAGATGCGGGAGGGTACAATGAGCAGTTCTTC. This translates into CASSRDAGGYNEQFF.

This clone was seen ten or more times. This sequence joins TRBV28 and TRBJ1-1, with D uncertain. Between the trimmed V and J ends, which lost 7 bases and 0 bases, there was a span of 12 bases. Germline V gene data show CDR1 as MDHEN and CDR2 as SYDVKM. The CDR3 length is 14 residues. This CDR3 is CASKRENLNTEAFF. As DNA, the CDR3 is TGTGCCAGCAAGAGGGAGAATCTGAACACTGAAGCTTTCTTT.

The chain uses TRBV29-1 and TRBJ1-1; TRBD1 might be the D (5 bases). Germline V gene data show CDR1 as SQVTM and CDR2 as ANQGSEA. V was cut by 1 base and J by 6 bases, with 15 bases left in between. This CDR3 is 14 amino acids long. The CDR3 here is CSVEAPDIPPEAFF. Here the CDR3 DNA reads TGCAGCGTTGAAGCCCCGGACATTCCCCCTGAAGCTTTCTTT.

The CDR3 loop is CAISELTGGYEQYF. CDR3 in DNA: TGTGCCATCAGTGAGCTCACTGGAGGCTACGAGCAGTACTTC. The gene calls are TRBV10-3 and TRBJ2-7; possible D gene TRBD2, 5 bases. Trimming left V 2 bases short and J 3 bases short, with 11 bases between. CDR1 and CDR2 (germline): ENHRY, SYGVKD. The length of the CDR3 is 14 residues.

The genes are TRBV28 and TRBJ2-1; 7 bases line up with TRBD2. The CDR3 has 15 residues. V lost 6 bases, J lost 8 bases, and 13 bases stayed unmatched. CDR1 MDHEN and CDR2 SYDVKM come from the germline V gene. CDR3 nucleotide sequence: TGTGCCAGCAGCGTCACCGGCGGGAGATCGCATGAGCAGTTCTTC. Its protein product is CASSVTGGRSHEQFF.

The chain uses TRBV24-1 and TRBJ1-4; 7 nucleotides agree with TRBD1. The CDR3 extends over 13 amino acids. V gave up 12 bases and J gave up 9 bases; unmatched junction bases: 12. Germline-derived CDR1 and CDR2 are KGHDR and SFDVKD. This CDR3 is CAPHPRTGQKLFF. Written as DNA, the CDR3 is TGTGCCCCACACCCGCGGACAGGCCAAAAACTGTTTTTT.

The chain carries TRBV11-2 and TRBJ2-5, with D maybe TRBD2 (6 bases). V was trimmed by 5 bases and J by 5 bases, leaving 18 bases between them. The CDR3 has 15 amino acids. Germline V gene lookup returns CDR1 SGHAT and CDR2 FQNNGV. The CDR3 DNA is TGTGCCAGCAGCCAAGTCTGGATGGGGAGGGAGACCCAGTACTTC. Amino acid sequence: CASSQVWMGRETQYF.

V gene TRBV4-1 combines with J gene TRBJ2-7; 10 bases are shared with TRBD2. V was clipped by 1 base and J by 3 bases; unmatched bases: 18. The CDR3 length is 20 residues. CDR1 and CDR2 from the germline V gene are MGHRA and YSYEKL. This CDR3 is CASSQAPGSSAGGPFYEQYF. The CDR3 DNA is TGCGCCAGCAGCCAAGCACCAGGCTCCTCAGCGGGAGGGCCCTTCTACGAGCAGTACTTC.

The rearrangement uses TRBV7-2 and TRBJ2-1; a possible D gene is TRBD2 (5 bases). V lost 0 bases and J 6 bases, leaving 12 bases between the germline ends. The CDR3 extends over 15 amino acids. Germline V CDR1 and CDR2: SGHTA, FQGNSA. CDR3 residues: CASSLAAGQPNEQFF. The CDR3 nucleotides are TGTGCCAGCAGCTTAGCGGCGGGCCAACCCAATGAGCAGTTCTTC.

V and J are TRBV18 and TRBJ2-7; D unresolved. The germline V and J ends were trimmed by 2 bases and 2 bases, with 16 bases remaining between them. Germline V gene lookup returns CDR1 KGHSH and CDR2 LQKENI. CDR3 length: 16 residues. The CDR3 bases are TGTGCCAGCTCACCATATCAAACTACTCATACCTACGAGCAGTACTTC. Translated, it gives CASSPYQTTHTYEQYF.

This chain connects TRBV19 to TRBJ2-2; D perhaps matches TRBD2 (6 bases). In germline, CDR1 is LNHDA, CDR2 SQIVND (reference sequence). This CDR3 comprises 17 residues. V was trimmed by 6 bases and J by 0 bases, leaving 17 bases between them. CDR3 sequence (DNA): TGTGCCAGTAGCGGGGATCTAGCGAACGCGAACACCGGGGAGCTGTTTTTT. Its protein is CASSGDLANANTGELFF.

The chain combines TRBV28 with TRBJ2-1, with TRBD1 matching over 10 bases. CDR1 is MDHEN, CDR2 SYDVKM, per germline. V was pared by 1 base and J by 1 base, with 1 base of the junction left unmatched. The CDR3 spans 16 residues. This CDR3 is CASSLSGQGSYNEQFF. CDR3 bases: TGTGCCAGCAGTTTATCGGGACAGGGGTCCTACAATGAGCAGTTCTTC.

This chain uses TRBV15 with TRBJ2-7, with 7 bases lining up with TRBD1. Trimming removed 8 bases from V and 5 bases from J; junction bases left unmatched: 9. The CDR3 totals 13 residues. The germline V gene has CDR1 LNHNV and CDR2 YYDKDF (reference sequence). CDR3 nucleotide sequence: TGTGCCACCTCGAGACAGGGTATCGACGAGCAGTACTTC. Its translation is CATSRQGIDEQYF.

The chain recombines TRBV5-1 with TRBJ2-7; 8 bases are shared with TRBD2. V was pared by 0 bases and J by 6 bases, with 8 bases of the junction left unmatched. The CDR3 is 15 residues long. The V gene's germline CDR1 is SGHRS and CDR2 YFSETQ. The CDR3, as DNA: TGCGCCAGCAGCTTGGGGGGGACTAGTTTTGGCGAGCAGTACTTC. As protein: CASSLGGTSFGEQYF.

J is TRBJ1-2 and V is TRBV6-5, with 9 bases aligning to TRBD1. V lost 7 bases to trimming and J lost 2 bases; unmatched junction nucleotides: 8. Germline assignment: CDR1 MNHEY and CDR2 SVGAGI. The CDR3 totals 15 residues. The CDR3 DNA reads as TGTGCCAGCACCATACACAGGGGGCCAAACTATGGCTACACCTTC. Translation gives CASTIHRGPNYGYTF.

J is TRBJ2-3 and V is TRBV24-1, with 14 bases that match TRBD2. V shed 7 bases and J 6 bases; nucleotides not matched to a gene: 5. CDR1 KGHDR and CDR2 SFDVKD come from the germline V gene. This CDR3 comprises 15 residues. CDR3 residues: CATRGLAGAHDTQYF. The CDR3, as DNA: TGTGCCACCAGGGGACTAGCGGGAGCGCATGATACGCAGTATTTT.

V gene TRBV24-1 combines with J gene TRBJ2-3, with TRBD2 identical over 9 bases. The V segment lost 3 bases and the J segment 3 bases; nucleotides outside the gene matches: 18. CDR3 length equals 20 residues. CDR1 is KGHDR, CDR2 SFDVKD, per germline. CDR3 coding DNA: TGTGCCACCAGTGATCCCTGGGATTGGGCTAGCGGGGCCCCAACAGATACGCAGTATTTT. Its protein is CATSDPWDWASGAPTDTQYF.

CDR3 sequence reads: CASSSGQREWSEQYF. CDR3 nucleotides: TGTGCCAGCTCATCAGGCCAGCGGGAGTGGTCCGAGCAGTACTTC. This chain connects TRBV18 to TRBJ2-7; 8 bases fit TRBD2. The CDR3 runs to 15 residues. After removal of 5 bases from V and 6 bases from J, the junction contained 12 bases not matched to a gene. CDR1 and CDR2 (germline): KGHSH, LQKENI. Based on the CDR3 plus reference TRBV18 and TRBJ2-7, the full variable domain is NAGVMQNPRHLVRRRGQEARLRCSPMKGHSHVYWYRQLPEEGLKFMVYLQKENIIDESGMPKERFSAEFPKEGPSILRIQQVVRGDSAAYFCASSSGQREWSEQYFGPGTRLTVT.

The CDR3 reads CSASGLAGTSYNEQFF. CDR3 bases: TGCAGTGCTAGTGGACTAGCGGGTACCTCCTACAATGAGCAGTTCTTC. V gene TRBV20-1 combines with J gene TRBJ2-1; 11 nucleotides agree with TRBD2. From germline, CDR1 is DFQATT and CDR2 SNEGSKA (reference sequence). This CDR3 is built from 16 residues. The V gene end was trimmed by 3 bases and the J gene end by 0 bases; junction bases not matched to a gene: 4.

The chain is built from TRBV7-9 and TRBJ2-3; D is unclear. V was pared by 6 bases and J by 2 bases, with 12 bases between. Germline loops: CDR1 SEHNR, CDR2 FQNEAQ (reference sequence). CDR3 length equals 14 residues. The CDR3 DNA follows: TGTGCCAGCAGTTTCCAGACTTCCACAGATACGCAGTATTTT. Encoded protein: CASSFQTSTDTQYF.

CDR3 in DNA: TGTGCCAGCAGTTACACTGCACGAGAGACCCAGTACTTC. Its protein is CASSYTARETQYF. V usage is TRBV6-2 or TRBV6-3 and J usage is TRBJ2-5; D is unresolved. The CDR3 spans 13 residues. V lost 2 bases and J 4 bases, leaving 8 bases between the germline ends. Germline loops: CDR1 MNHEY, CDR2 SVGEGT.

This sequence joins TRBV6-5 and TRBJ1-5, with 7 bases identical to TRBD1. The CDR3 totals 15 residues. V trimming: 6 bases; J trimming: 0 bases; junction bases outside the gene matches: 5. The germline V gene encodes CDR1 MNHEY and CDR2 SVGAGI. CDR3: CASRMTGNSNQPQHF. The CDR3 DNA reads as TGTGCCAGCAGAATGACAGGGAATAGCAATCAGCCCCAGCATTTT.

This clone was detected only once. The genes are TRBV4-1 and TRBJ2-2; D remains unclear. The CDR3 spans 13 residues. Trimming shortened V by 6 bases and J by 4 bases, and 9 bases separated the two germline ends. Germline V gene lookup returns CDR1 MGHRA and CDR2 YSYEKL. CDR3 DNA: TGCGCCAGCAGATCTAGGTCCACCGGGGAGCTGTTTTTT. It is translated as CASRSRSTGELFF.